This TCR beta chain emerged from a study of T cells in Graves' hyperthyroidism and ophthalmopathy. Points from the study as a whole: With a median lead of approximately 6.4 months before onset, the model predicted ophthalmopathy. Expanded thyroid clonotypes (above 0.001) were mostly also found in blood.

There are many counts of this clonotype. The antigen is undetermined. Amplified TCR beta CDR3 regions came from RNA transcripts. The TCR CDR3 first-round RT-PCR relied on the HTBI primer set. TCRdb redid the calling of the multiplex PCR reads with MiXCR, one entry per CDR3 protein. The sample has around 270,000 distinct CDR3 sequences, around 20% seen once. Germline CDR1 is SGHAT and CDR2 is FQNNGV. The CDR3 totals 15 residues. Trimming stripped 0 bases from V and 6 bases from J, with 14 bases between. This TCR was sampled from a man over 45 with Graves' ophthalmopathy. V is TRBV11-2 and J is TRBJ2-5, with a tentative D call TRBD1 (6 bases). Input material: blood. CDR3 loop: CASSLDRGVVQTQYF. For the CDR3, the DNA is TGTGCCAGCAGCTTAGACAGGGGAGTGGTACAGACCCAGTACTTC.